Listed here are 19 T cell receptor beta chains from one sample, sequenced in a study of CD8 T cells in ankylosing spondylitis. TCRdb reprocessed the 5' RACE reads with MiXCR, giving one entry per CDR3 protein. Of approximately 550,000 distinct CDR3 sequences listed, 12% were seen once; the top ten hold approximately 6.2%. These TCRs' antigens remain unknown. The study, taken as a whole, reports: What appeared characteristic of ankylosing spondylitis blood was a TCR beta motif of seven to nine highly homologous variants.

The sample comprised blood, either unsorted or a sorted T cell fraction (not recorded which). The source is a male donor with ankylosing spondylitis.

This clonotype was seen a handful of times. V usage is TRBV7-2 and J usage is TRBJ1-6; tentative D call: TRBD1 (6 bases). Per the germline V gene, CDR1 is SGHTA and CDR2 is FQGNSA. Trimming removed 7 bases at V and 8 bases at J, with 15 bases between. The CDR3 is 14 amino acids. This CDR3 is CASNWGAGDSPLHF. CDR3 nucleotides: TGTGCCAGCAATTGGGGGGCCGGGGATTCACCCCTCCACTTT.

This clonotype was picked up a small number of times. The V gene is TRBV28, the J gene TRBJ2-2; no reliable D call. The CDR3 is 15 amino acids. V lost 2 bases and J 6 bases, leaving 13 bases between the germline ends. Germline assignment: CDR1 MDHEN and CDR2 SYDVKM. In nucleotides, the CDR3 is TGTGCCAGCAGTTTAATCGCCCCTGGGTCCGGGGAGCTGTTTTTT. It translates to CASSLIAPGSGELFF.

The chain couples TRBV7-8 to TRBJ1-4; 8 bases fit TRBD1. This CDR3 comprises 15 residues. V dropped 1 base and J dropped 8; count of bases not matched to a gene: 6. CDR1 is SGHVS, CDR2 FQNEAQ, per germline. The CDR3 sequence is CASSLGLRTGEKLFF. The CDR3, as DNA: TGTGCCAGCAGCTTAGGTCTCAGGACAGGGGAAAAACTGTTTTTT.

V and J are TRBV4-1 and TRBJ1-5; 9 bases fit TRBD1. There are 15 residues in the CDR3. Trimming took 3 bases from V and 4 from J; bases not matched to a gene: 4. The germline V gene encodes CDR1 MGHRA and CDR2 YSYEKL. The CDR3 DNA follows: TGCGCCAGCAGCCACGAGGGACAGGGAAATCAGCCCCAGCATTTT. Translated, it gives CASSHEGQGNQPQHF.

CDR3 region: CSAPNGGEAYNSPLHF. CDR3 sequence (DNA): TGCAGTGCTCCCAACGGGGGGGAAGCCTATAATTCACCCCTCCACTTT. V and J are TRBV20-1 and TRBJ1-6; D is possibly TRBD1 (5 bases). CDR3 length: 16 residues. V lost 5 bases to trimming and J lost 2 bases, with 16 bases between them. Germline V CDR1 and CDR2: DFQATT, SNEGSKA (reference sequence).

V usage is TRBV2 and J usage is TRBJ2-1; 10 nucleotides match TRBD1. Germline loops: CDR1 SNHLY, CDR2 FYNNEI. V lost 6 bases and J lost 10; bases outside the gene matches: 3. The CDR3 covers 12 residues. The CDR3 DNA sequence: TGTGCCAGCAGGGACAGGGGGGTCGAGCAGTTCTTC. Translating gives CASRDRGVEQFF.

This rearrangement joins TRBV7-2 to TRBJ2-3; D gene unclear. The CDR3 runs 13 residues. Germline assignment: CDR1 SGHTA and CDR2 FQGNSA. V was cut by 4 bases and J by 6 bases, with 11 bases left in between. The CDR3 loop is CASSSPSSDTQYF. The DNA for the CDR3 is TGTGCCAGCAGCTCACCATCGTCCGATACGCAGTATTTT.

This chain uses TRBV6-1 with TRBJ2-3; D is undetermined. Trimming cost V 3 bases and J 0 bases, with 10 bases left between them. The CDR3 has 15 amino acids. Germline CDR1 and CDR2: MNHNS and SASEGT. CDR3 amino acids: CASSEFATSTDTQYF. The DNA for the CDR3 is TGTGCCAGCAGTGAGTTCGCAACTAGCACAGATACGCAGTATTTT.

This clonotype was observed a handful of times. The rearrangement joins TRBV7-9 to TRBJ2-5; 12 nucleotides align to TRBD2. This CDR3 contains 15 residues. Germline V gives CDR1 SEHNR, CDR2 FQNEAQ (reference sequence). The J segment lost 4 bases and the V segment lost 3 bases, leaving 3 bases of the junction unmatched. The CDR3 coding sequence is TGTGCCAGCAGCTTGACTAGCGGGAGAACAGAGACCCAGTACTTC. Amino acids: CASSLTSGRTETQYF.

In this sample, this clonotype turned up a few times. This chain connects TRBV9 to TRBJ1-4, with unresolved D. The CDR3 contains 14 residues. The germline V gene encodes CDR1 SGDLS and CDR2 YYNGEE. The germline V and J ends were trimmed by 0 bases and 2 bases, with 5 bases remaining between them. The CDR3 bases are TGTGCCAGCAGCGTAGAACGGACTAATGAAAAACTGTTTTTT. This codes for CASSVERTNEKLFF.

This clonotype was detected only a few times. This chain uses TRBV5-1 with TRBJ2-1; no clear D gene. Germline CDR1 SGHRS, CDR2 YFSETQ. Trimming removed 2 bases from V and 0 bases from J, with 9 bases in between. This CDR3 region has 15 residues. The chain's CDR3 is CASSFVGSSYNEQFF. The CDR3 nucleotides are TGCGCCAGCAGCTTCGTAGGTAGCTCCTACAATGAGCAGTTCTTC.

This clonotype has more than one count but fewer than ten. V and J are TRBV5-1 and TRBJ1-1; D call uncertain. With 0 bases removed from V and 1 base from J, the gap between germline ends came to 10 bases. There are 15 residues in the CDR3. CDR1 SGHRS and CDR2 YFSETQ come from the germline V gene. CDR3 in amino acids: CASSLGAFRNTEAFF. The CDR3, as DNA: TGCGCCAGCAGCTTGGGAGCTTTTAGGAACACTGAAGCTTTCTTT. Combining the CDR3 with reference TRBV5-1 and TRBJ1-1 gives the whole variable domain KAGVTQTPRYLIKTRGQQVTLSCSPISGHRSVSWYQQTPGQGLQFLFEYFSETQRNKGNFPGRFSGRQFSNSRSEMNVSTLELGDSALYLCASSLGAFRNTEAFFGQGTRLTVV.

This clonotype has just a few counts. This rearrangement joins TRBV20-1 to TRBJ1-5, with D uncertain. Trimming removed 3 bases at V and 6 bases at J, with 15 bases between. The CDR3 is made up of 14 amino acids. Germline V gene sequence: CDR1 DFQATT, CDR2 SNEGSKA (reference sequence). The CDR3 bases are TGCAGTGCTAGCGGAGGGAATGTGTTTCAGCCCCAGCATTTT. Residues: CSASGGNVFQPQHF.

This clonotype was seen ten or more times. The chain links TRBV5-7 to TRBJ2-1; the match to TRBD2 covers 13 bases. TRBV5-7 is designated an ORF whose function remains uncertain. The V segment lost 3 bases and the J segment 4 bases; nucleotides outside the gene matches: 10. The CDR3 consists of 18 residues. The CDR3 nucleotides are TGTGCCAGCAGCTGGTCGAGGGGGGGACTAGCGGGATACAATGAGCAGTTCTTC. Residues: CASSWSRGGLAGYNEQFF.

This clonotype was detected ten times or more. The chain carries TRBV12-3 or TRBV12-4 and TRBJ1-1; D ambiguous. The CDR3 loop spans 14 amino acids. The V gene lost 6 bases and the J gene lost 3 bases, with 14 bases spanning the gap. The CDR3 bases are TGTGCCAGCAGCCTCGAGATTGGGCACACTGAAGCTTTCTTT. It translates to CASSLEIGHTEAFF.

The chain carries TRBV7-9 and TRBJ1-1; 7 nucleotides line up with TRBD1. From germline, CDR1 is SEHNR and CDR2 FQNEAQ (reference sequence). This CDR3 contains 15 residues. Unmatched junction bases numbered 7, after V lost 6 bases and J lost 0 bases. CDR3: CASSSPDRVNTEAFF. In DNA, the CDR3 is TGTGCCAGCAGTTCCCCCGACAGGGTGAACACTGAAGCTTTCTTT. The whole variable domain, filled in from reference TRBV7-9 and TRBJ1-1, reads DTGVSQNPRHKITKRGQNVTFRCDPISEHNRLYWYRQTLGQGPEFLTYFQNEAQLEKSRLLSDRFSAERPKGSFSTLEIQRTEQGDSAMYLCASSSPDRVNTEAFFGQGTRLTVV.

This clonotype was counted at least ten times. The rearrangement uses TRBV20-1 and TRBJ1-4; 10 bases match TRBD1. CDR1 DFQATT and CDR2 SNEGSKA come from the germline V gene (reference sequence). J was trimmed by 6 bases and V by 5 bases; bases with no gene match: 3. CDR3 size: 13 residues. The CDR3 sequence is CSALGTGDEKLFF. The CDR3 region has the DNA TGCAGTGCTTTAGGGACAGGGGATGAAAAACTGTTTTTT.

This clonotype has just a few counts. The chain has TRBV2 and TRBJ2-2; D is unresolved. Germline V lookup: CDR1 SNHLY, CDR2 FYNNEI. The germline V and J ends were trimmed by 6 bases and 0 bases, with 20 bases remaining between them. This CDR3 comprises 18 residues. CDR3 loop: CASSATLLGGANTGELFF. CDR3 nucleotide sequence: TGTGCCAGCAGCGCGACCCTTTTAGGCGGCGCGAACACCGGGGAGCTGTTTTTT.

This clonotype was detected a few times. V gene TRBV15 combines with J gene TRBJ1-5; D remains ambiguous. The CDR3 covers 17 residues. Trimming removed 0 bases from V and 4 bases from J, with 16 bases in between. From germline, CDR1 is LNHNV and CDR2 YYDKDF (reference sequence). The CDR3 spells CATSRETDGRLNQPQHF. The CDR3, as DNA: TGTGCCACCAGCAGAGAAACGGATGGCAGGCTTAATCAGCCCCAGCATTTT.